A single sample is the source of the 32 T cell receptor beta chains below, sequenced in a study of T-cell memory formation after mild COVID-19. TCRdb passed the 5' RACE reads through MiXCR, listing each CDR3 protein once. The sample holds about 150,000 distinct CDR3 sequences; 5.5% to 7% are singletons and the top ten take just over 2%. Sequenced material: PBMCs or a T cell subset sorted from them (not recorded which). The receptors stem from an adult woman who had mild COVID-19 (a few samples of this study predate the infection). Cell type and time point are not known.

This clonotype turned up a few times. This chain joins TRBV19 and TRBJ2-7, with TRBD2 matching 11 bases. V shed 2 bases, J shed 7 bases, and the junction held 4 bases outside the gene matches. The germline V gene encodes CDR1 LNHDA and CDR2 SQIVND (reference sequence). This CDR3 contains 14 residues. The CDR3 nucleotides are TGTGCCAGTAGTATAAGCCTAGCGGGAGGAGAGCAGTACTTC. Amino acids: CASSISLAGGEQYF.

This clonotype appeared a few times. This chain joins TRBV12-3 or TRBV12-4 and TRBJ2-1; 9 bases are shared with TRBD2. The CDR3 totals 18 residues. The V and J ends lost 2 bases and 6 bases, in that order; junction bases with no gene match: 14. CDR3 loop: CASSLSGGVAGAGNEQFF. As DNA, the CDR3 is TGTGCCAGCAGTTTATCTGGAGGGGTAGCGGGAGCAGGCAATGAGCAGTTCTTC.

This clonotype was counted a few times. The J gene is TRBJ1-4, the V gene TRBV19; D ambiguous. The CDR3 loop spans 15 amino acids. Germline-derived CDR1 and CDR2 are LNHDA and SQIVND (reference sequence). V was shortened by 9 bases and J by 5 bases, with 19 bases between the two germline ends. CDR3 bases: TGTGCCAGACGGCTGATTCCGGGTAGAAATGAAAAACTGTTTTTT. This gives the protein CARRLIPGRNEKLFF.

The table lists this clonotype with a few counts. The V call is TRBV27, the J call TRBJ2-2, with D maybe TRBD1 (5 bases). V was cut by 3 bases and J by 4 bases, with 12 bases left in between. Germline V lookup: CDR1 MNHEY, CDR2 SMNVEV (reference sequence). This CDR3 region has 15 residues. Here the CDR3 DNA reads TGTGCCAGCAGTTTCGGCAGGGTCCTCACCGGGGAGCTGTTTTTT. Translated: CASSFGRVLTGELFF.

The CDR3 sequence: CASGSGDWNEQFF. In DNA form, the CDR3 reads TGTGCCAGCGGGTCAGGGGATTGGAATGAGCAGTTCTTC. The chain joins TRBV12-3 or TRBV12-4 to TRBJ2-1, with D possibly being TRBD1 (6 bases). The ends were cut back, 8 bases at V and 7 bases at J, with 15 bases in the middle. This CDR3 is built from 13 residues.

This clonotype was observed a handful of times. This chain joins TRBV7-2 and TRBJ2-1; TRBD2 agrees at 10 bases. V was pared by 4 bases and J by 13 bases, with 10 bases of the junction left unmatched. The CDR3 sequence is 14 residues long. The germline V gene encodes CDR1 SGHTA and CDR2 FQGNSA. This CDR3 reads CASSSYSSGRGQFF. The CDR3 nucleotides are TGTGCCAGCAGCTCATATTCAAGCGGGAGGGGTCAGTTCTTC.

This rearrangement joins TRBV7-9 to TRBJ2-3, with 8 bases that match TRBD2. Germline V gene sequence: CDR1 SEHNR, CDR2 FQNEAQ (reference sequence). The CDR3 is made up of 16 amino acids. V shed 5 bases, J shed 0 bases, and the junction held 7 bases outside the gene matches. The CDR3 region has the DNA TGTGCCAGCAGCCCCCGGGGGGGAGCTAGCACAGATACGCAGTATTTT. Translated: CASSPRGGASTDTQYF.

This clonotype has only a few counts. This chain uses TRBV5-6 with TRBJ2-3; D unclear. CDR1 SGHDT and CDR2 YYEEEE come from the germline V gene. The CDR3 is 13 amino acids. V was clipped by 4 bases and J by 7 bases, with 13 bases between them. The CDR3 protein is CASSTSLINTQYF. DNA of the CDR3: TGTGCCAGCAGCACCTCTCTGATCAATACGCAGTATTTT.

This clonotype was seen many times. The J gene is TRBJ2-3, the V gene TRBV7-2; D may be TRBD1 (7 bases). The germline V and J ends were trimmed by 5 bases and 1 base, with 13 bases remaining between them. Germline V gene data show CDR1 as SGHTA and CDR2 as FQGNSA. The CDR3 is made up of 15 amino acids. The CDR3 DNA sequence: TGTGCCAGCAGCGCAGGCGGGACAGGCACAGATACGCAGTATTTT. Its protein is CASSAGGTGTDTQYF.

This clonotype has ten or more counts. This chain uses TRBV3-1 with TRBJ2-5; D is undetermined. Germline V lookup: CDR1 LGHDT, CDR2 YNNKEL (reference sequence). The CDR3 runs 13 residues. Deletions cut 1 base from V and 4 bases from J, with 7 bases between. CDR3 DNA: TGTGCCAGCAGCCAAGGATCAGGAGAGACCCAGTACTTC. Encoded protein: CASSQGSGETQYF.

This clonotype turned up a few times. This rearrangement joins TRBV24-1 to TRBJ2-5, with a tentative D call TRBD2 (6 bases). Germline values: CDR1 KGHDR, CDR2 SFDVKD. This CDR3 comprises 15 residues. Trimming shortened V by 4 bases and J by 5 bases, and 16 bases separated the two germline ends. The CDR3 region has the DNA TGTGCCACCAGTGACCGGCGGAGGGACGGTGAGACCCAGTACTTC. Protein: CATSDRRRDGETQYF.

This clonotype showed up many times. This sequence joins TRBV5-1 and TRBJ2-3; D is perhaps TRBD1 (6 bases). With 0 bases removed from V and 4 bases from J, the gap between germline ends came to 12 bases. The CDR3 loop spans 15 amino acids. CDR1 and CDR2 (germline): SGHRS, YFSETQ. The DNA for the CDR3 is TGCGCCAGCAGCTTGGCCGGGCAGGGGCCAGATACGCAGTATTTT. It encodes CASSLAGQGPDTQYF.

This sequence joins TRBV4-1 and TRBJ2-3, with 8 bases fitting TRBD2. This CDR3 spans 16 amino acids. The germline gives CDR1 MGHRA, CDR2 YSYEKL. Trimming removed 4 bases from V and 1 base from J; junction bases left unmatched: 7. In nucleotides, the CDR3 is TGCGCCAGCAGCCGACCACTAGCGGCCGGCACAGATACGCAGTATTTT. It yields the protein CASSRPLAAGTDTQYF.

This clonotype was counted at least ten times. The gene calls are TRBV25-1 and TRBJ2-7; D gene uncertain. The CDR3 is 14 residues long. Trimming pared 7 bases from V and 0 bases from J, leaving 13 bases between. Germline CDR1 reads MGHDK; CDR2 reads SYGVNS. The CDR3 loop is CASTSSRTSYEQYF. In DNA, the CDR3 is TGTGCCAGCACTTCCTCGCGGACCTCCTACGAGCAGTACTTC.

The chain is built from TRBV5-1 and TRBJ2-6; D unresolved. CDR3 size: 15 residues. The germline V gene encodes CDR1 SGHRS and CDR2 YFSETQ. V was pared by 1 base and J by 2 bases, with 7 bases between. The CDR3 coding sequence is TGCGCCAGCAGCTTGCGTGTAGCTGGGGCCAACGTCCTGACTTTC. Amino acids: CASSLRVAGANVLTF.

The rearrangement uses TRBV29-1 and TRBJ1-1, with 7 bases fitting TRBD1. J gave up 4 bases and V 2 bases, and 4 bases lay outside the gene matches. The germline CDR1 and CDR2 sequences are SQVTM and ANQGSEA. This CDR3 comprises 13 residues. The CDR3 protein is CSVERGTVTEAFF. The CDR3 nucleotides read TGCAGCGTTGAACGCGGGACAGTCACTGAAGCTTTCTTT.

This clonotype appeared many times. CDR3 sequence: CASRLTRGIGELFF. The DNA of the CDR3 is TGTGCCAGCAGGCTCACCAGGGGGATCGGGGAGCTGTTTTTT. This chain joins TRBV7-6 and TRBJ2-2; 7 nucleotides match TRBD1. The CDR3 contains 14 residues. The V gene end was trimmed by 6 bases and the J gene end by 7 bases; junction bases not matched to a gene: 8. Germline assignment: CDR1 SGHVS and CDR2 FNYEAQ.

The CDR3 reads CASSHAAGTGGDYGYTF. The CDR3 nucleotides read TGCGCCAGCAGCCATGCGGCCGGGACAGGGGGCGACTATGGCTACACCTTC. J is TRBJ1-2 and V is TRBV4-3; the match to TRBD1 covers 12 bases. The length of the CDR3 is 17 residues. Germline assignment: CDR1 LGHNA and CDR2 YSLEER. Unmatched junction bases numbered 8, after V lost 3 bases and J lost 3 bases.

This clonotype was counted many times. J is TRBJ2-7 and V is TRBV7-2, with D tentatively TRBD1 (5 bases). The CDR3 is 12 residues long. The V and J ends lost 5 bases and 3 bases respectively, with 8 bases between them. Germline CDR1 SGHTA, CDR2 FQGNSA. CDR3 coding DNA: TGTGCCAGCAGCCTAGGGGTCTACGAGCAGTACTTC. This codes for CASSLGVYEQYF.

This clonotype was recorded many times. This chain connects TRBV5-1 to TRBJ1-1; D gene unclear. The ends were cut back, 3 bases at V and 5 bases at J, with 14 bases in the middle. CDR1 and CDR2 (germline): SGHRS, YFSETQ. The CDR3 sequence is 14 residues long. CDR3 residues: CASSSDGQRTEAFF. DNA of the CDR3: TGCGCCAGCAGCTCGGACGGCCAGAGGACTGAAGCTTTCTTT.

The genes are TRBV11-1 and TRBJ2-3, with TRBD2 identical over 9 bases. This CDR3 comprises 15 residues. The V segment lost 3 bases and the J segment 6 bases; nucleotides outside the gene matches: 7. The germline V gene has CDR1 SGHAT and CDR2 FQDESV (reference sequence). CDR3 sequence (DNA): TGTGCCAGCAGCTTGACGGCGGGGGGGTCGGATACGCAGTATTTT. Protein product: CASSLTAGGSDTQYF.

This clonotype was seen many times. The V and J genes are TRBV6-5 and TRBJ2-2, with D perhaps matching TRBD2 (6 bases). The CDR3 length is 12 residues. In germline, CDR1 is MNHEY, CDR2 SVGAGI. V lost 7 bases and J 15 bases, leaving 18 bases between the germline ends. This CDR3 reads CASKADPGGMFF. The CDR3 DNA reads as TGTGCCAGCAAGGCAGACCCCGGGGGAATGTTTTTT.

V is TRBV2 and J is TRBJ1-1, with D uncertain. With 7 bases removed from V and 3 bases from J, the gap between germline ends came to 12 bases. Per germline, CDR1 SNHLY and CDR2 FYNNEI. This CDR3 comprises 13 residues. CDR3 coding DNA: TGTGCCAGCAAGAACAACGAGGACACTGAAGCTTTCTTT. Protein sequence: CASKNNEDTEAFF.

This clonotype has at least ten counts. The CDR3 nucleotides are TGTGCCAGCAGCTTAGGGGGTGACACAGATACGCAGTATTTT. Translation gives CASSLGGDTDTQYF. The chain uses TRBV7-2 and TRBJ2-3; D is unclear. The CDR3 consists of 14 residues. CDR1 and CDR2 from the germline V gene are SGHTA and FQGNSA. Trimming pared 1 base from V and 2 bases from J, leaving 7 bases between.

This clonotype has a count of ten or more. The rearrangement links TRBV29-1 to TRBJ2-7, with 9 bases lining up with TRBD2. Germline V gene data show CDR1 as SQVTM and CDR2 as ANQGSEA. Trimming took 6 bases from V and 0 from J; bases not matched to a gene: 9. The CDR3 spans 15 residues. Here the CDR3 DNA reads TGCAGCGTACGGGGGACTAGCTCCCACTCCTACGAGCAGTACTTC. Protein product: CSVRGTSSHSYEQYF.

The table lists this clonotype with a few counts. V and J are TRBV7-2 and TRBJ2-3; D not certain. The CDR3 is 14 residues long. Germline V gene data show CDR1 as SGHTA and CDR2 as FQGNSA. Trimming took 7 bases from V and 5 from J, leaving 16 bases between them. As DNA, the CDR3 is TGTGCCAGCAAGTCGTCCTGGGTTGGAGATACGCAGTATTTT. This translates into CASKSSWVGDTQYF.

The table lists this clonotype with a few counts. The rearrangement links TRBV4-1 to TRBJ2-3; 11 positions agree with TRBD2. Germline V gene lookup returns CDR1 MGHRA and CDR2 YSYEKL. The length of the CDR3 is 16 residues. The trim removed 0 bases at V and 5 bases at J, leaving 4 bases unmatched. The CDR3 coding sequence is TGCGCCAGCAGCCAAGAGGTAGCGGGGGGGCAAGATACGCAGTATTTT. Translated: CASSQEVAGGQDTQYF.

This clonotype came up many times. The chain uses TRBV10-3 and TRBJ1-3, with a weak D call TRBD1 (5 bases). The CDR3 spans 17 residues. Germline V gene data show CDR1 as ENHRY and CDR2 as SYGVKD. V was cut by 10 bases and J by 0 bases, with 22 bases left in between. This CDR3 reads CASRIHQGIYSGNTIYF. CDR3 in DNA: TGTGCCAGCAGAATCCATCAGGGTATTTACTCTGGAAACACCATATATTTT.

This clonotype was counted many times. The gene calls are TRBV6-5 and TRBJ1-6, with D perhaps TRBD1 (5 bases). The germline V gene has CDR1 MNHEY and CDR2 SVGAGI. The CDR3 contains 18 residues. Trimming left V 0 bases short and J 9 bases short, with 21 bases between. The CDR3, as DNA: TGTGCCAGCAGTTACTCGGGCTCGGGGGGAAATGTTCTTTCACCCCTCCACTTT. Its protein is CASSYSGSGGNVLSPLHF.

This clonotype has a count of ten or more. The chain recombines TRBV29-1 with TRBJ1-6; D call uncertain. The CDR3 runs 14 residues. The V end lost 6 bases, the J end lost 7 bases, and 16 bases lay between the germline ends. Germline V gene data show CDR1 as SQVTM and CDR2 as ANQGSEA. In nucleotides, the CDR3 is TGCAGCGTCCGGATGGGCAGTATGAATTCACCCCTCCACTTT. Its protein product is CSVRMGSMNSPLHF.

This clonotype was detected many times. This chain joins TRBV12-3 or TRBV12-4 and TRBJ2-5; D gene ambiguous. V was pared by 7 bases and J by 5 bases, with 14 bases between. This CDR3 region has 13 residues. In nucleotides, the CDR3 is TGTGCCAGCACCCCGAGCAGAGTTGAGACCCAGTACTTC. The encoded protein is CASTPSRVETQYF.

This clonotype was counted ten times or more. This chain uses TRBV19 with TRBJ2-7; the D gene is possibly TRBD2 (5 bases). Germline values: CDR1 LNHDA, CDR2 SQIVND (reference sequence). Trimming removed 6 bases at V and 6 bases at J, with 18 bases between. There are 14 residues in the CDR3. The CDR3 coding sequence is TGTGCCAGTAGCCTAACCGGGGTTCTCGGCGAGCAGTACTTC. Protein sequence: CASSLTGVLGEQYF.